The 2 T cell receptor beta chains given below trace back to one sample, sequenced in a study of T cells expressing NK-cell markers (dated by TCRdb to the early 2020s). The library was generated by 5' RACE. Sequencing took place on an Illumina HiSeq 2000. TCRdb reprocessed the reads and provides one entry for every CDR3 protein sequence; no DNA is given. The table of this sample itemizes hundreds of thousands of distinct CDR3 sequences. The ten biggest clones cover approximately 3.6% of the sample. Sample: blood T cells: a sorted CD56 or NKG2C T cell subset, CD4+ or CD8+ T cells, or bulk PBMC T cells (not recorded which). The receptors here all came from a young man in good health. Donor details come from another sample of the same person, matched by shared clones.

The CDR3 protein is CASSLGVARSPLHF. J is TRBJ1-6 and V is TRBV7-3. Germline CDR1 SGHTA, CDR2 FQGTGA. The CDR3 loop spans 14 amino acids.

The chain joins TRBV4-1 to TRBJ2-3; TCRdb's D call, TRBD1, is unchecked because there is no DNA. The CDR3 spans 15 residues. Germline assignment: CDR1 MGHRA and CDR2 YSYEKL. The CDR3 is CASSQERGTTDTQYF.